This TCR beta chain was sequenced for a study of cytomegalovirus exposure and HLA in healthy donors. Study-wide background: When 300 to 500 donors were genotyped, roughly 82% of them were found to fall in the Caucasian-associated ancestry cluster.

Study results and limitations: It is likely that the observed cluster of highly shared sequence variants was a sequencing artifact.

For this clone: Its antigen is currently unknown.

In the PCR, 60 Vbeta and 13 Jbeta primers were used. Assay used: immunoSEQ multiplex PCR; TCRdb lists only in-frame clones, some missing. Of about 160,000 clones listed, over 70% are singletons. The V gene lost 1 base and the J gene lost 1 base, with 14 bases spanning the gap. CDR1 LNHNV and CDR2 YYDKDF come from the germline V gene (reference sequence). This CDR3 is built from 16 residues. The clonotype was recovered from a woman aged 50 to 60 in good health and CMV-seropositive. The chain uses TRBV15 and TRBJ2-7; D may be TRBD1 (5 bases). The sample comprised PBMCs. CDR3 bases: TGTGCCACCAGCAGAGTGGCCAGGGCTTGGTCCTACGAGCAGTACTTC. Residues: CATSRVARAWSYEQYF.